Below, 26 T cell receptor beta chains from the same sample are listed, as sequenced in a study of beta chain features in type 1 diabetes. The study reverse transcribed the entire isolated RNA, so it sequenced expressed TCRB transcripts. Clones were read by immunoSEQ multiplex PCR, and TCRdb kept only the in-frame ones, dropping some. The sample comprises more than 150,000 clones, approximately 13% of which are singletons, and about 0.59% rests with the top ten. The sample consisted of central memory CD4+ T cells from blood. Source of these receptors: a woman younger than 35 in good health.

This clone has a handful of counts. The rearrangement uses TRBV5-4 and TRBJ1-4; D not resolved. This CDR3 has 13 amino acids. V lost 4 bases, J lost 16 bases, and 20 bases lay in between. CDR1 is SGHNT and CDR2 is YYREEE in the germline V gene (reference sequence). Written as DNA, the CDR3 is TGTGCCAGCAGCCCAAATCTTGGGCGTCGGTGGTTTTTT. Its translation: CASSPNLGRRWFF.

The table lists this clone with a few counts. The genes are TRBV4-1 and TRBJ2-7; TRBD1 aligns across 9 bases. Losses at the gene ends were 0 bases for V and 6 bases for J; bases not matched to a gene: 3. Germline CDR1 MGHRA, CDR2 YSYEKL. The CDR3 spans 14 residues. In DNA, the CDR3 is TGCGCCAGCAGCCAAGACGCGGACAGGGGCGAGCAGTACTTC. It codes for CASSQDADRGEQYF.

The V call is TRBV7-2, the J call TRBJ2-4; perhaps TRBD2 as D (5 bases). The CDR3 sequence is 14 residues long. V was cut by 0 bases and J by 7 bases, with 10 bases left in between. Germline CDR1 SGHTA, CDR2 FQGNSA. CDR3 nucleotide sequence: TGTGCCAGCAGCTTAGCCTGGCCTAGCAACATTCAGTACTTC. Its protein product is CASSLAWPSNIQYF.

This clone appeared a few times. This sequence joins TRBV2 and TRBJ2-4, with 8 bases lining up with TRBD2. The CDR3 has 13 residues. V lost 7 bases and J lost 14; bases outside the gene matches: 13. Germline-derived CDR1 and CDR2 are SNHLY and FYNNEI. The CDR3 bases are TGTGCCAGCACAAAGGAGACTAGCGCTCGGAAGTACTTC. This translates into CASTKETSARKYF.

This clone was counted between two and nine times. V gene TRBV28 combines with J gene TRBJ2-1, with 9 bases lining up with TRBD2. Germline assignment: CDR1 MDHEN and CDR2 SYDVKM. V lost 8 bases and J lost 7; bases outside the gene matches: 12. The CDR3 covers 15 residues. The CDR3: CASGPLAGRVNEQFF. As DNA, the CDR3 is TGTGCCAGCGGACCCCTAGCGGGGAGGGTTAATGAGCAGTTCTTC.

V gene TRBV30 combines with J gene TRBJ2-2, with 7 bases fitting TRBD2. Germline V lookup: CDR1 GTSNPN, CDR2 SVGIG (reference sequence). CDR3 length equals 15 residues. With 8 bases clipped from V and 3 bases from J, the junction kept 12 bases outside the gene matches. The CDR3 sequence is CARPAASGYTGELFF. CDR3 coding DNA: TGTGCCCGCCCAGCGGCTAGCGGTTACACCGGGGAGCTGTTTTTT.

This clone showed up just a few times. The chain joins TRBV5-1 to TRBJ2-7, with a weak D call TRBD2 (5 bases). Germline CDR1 and CDR2: SGHRS and YFSETQ. This CDR3 comprises 14 residues. The V and J ends lost 2 bases and 2 bases respectively, with 11 bases between them. The chain's CDR3 is CASSFSGMTYEQYF. The DNA of the CDR3 is TGCGCCAGCAGCTTTTCCGGGATGACCTACGAGCAGTACTTC.

The chain recombines TRBV18 with TRBJ1-2, with D tentatively TRBD1 (6 bases). Germline V gene sequence: CDR1 KGHSH, CDR2 LQKENI. V lost 8 bases and J 0 bases, leaving 19 bases between the germline ends. CDR3 length equals 16 residues. Here the CDR3 DNA reads TGTGCCAGCGCCTACAGGAGGACAGAATCTAACTATGGCTACACCTTC. Residues: CASAYRRTESNYGYTF.

The J gene is TRBJ2-7, the V gene TRBV5-1; no clear D gene. CDR1 and CDR2 (germline): SGHRS, YFSETQ. The CDR3 runs 15 residues. Trimming removed 0 bases from V and 0 bases from J, with 10 bases in between. The CDR3 DNA sequence: TGCGCCAGCAGCTTGGCCGCAGGCCGCTCCTACGAGCAGTACTTC. Translation: CASSLAAGRSYEQYF.

V gene TRBV6-6 combines with J gene TRBJ1-5, with TRBD1 as a possible D gene (6 bases). The CDR3 runs to 15 residues. In germline, CDR1 is MNHNY, CDR2 SVGAGI (reference sequence). Trimming pared 2 bases from V and 8 bases from J, leaving 16 bases between. CDR3 nucleotide sequence: TGTGCCAGCAGTTACCAAGGACAGCCGCTCGAGCCCCAGCATTTT. It codes for CASSYQGQPLEPQHF.

This clone has only a few counts. V is TRBV5-1 and J is TRBJ2-3; D may be TRBD2 (6 bases). V dropped 1 base and J dropped 4 bases, with 7 bases sitting between them. The V gene's germline CDR1 is SGHRS and CDR2 YFSETQ. The CDR3 extends over 13 amino acids. The chain's CDR3 is CASSLRESDTQYF. Written as DNA, the CDR3 is TGCGCCAGCAGCTTGCGGGAGTCAGATACGCAGTATTTT.

The V gene is TRBV7-2, the J gene TRBJ2-3; D unclear. V was shortened by 2 bases and J by 0 bases, with 9 bases between the two germline ends. Germline-derived CDR1 and CDR2 are SGHTA and FQGNSA. The CDR3 has 15 amino acids. As DNA, the CDR3 is TGTGCCAGCAGCTTAACTGGTTCTAGCACAGATACGCAGTATTTT. Its translation is CASSLTGSSTDTQYF.

This chain uses TRBV5-1 with TRBJ1-2; D ambiguous. Germline V CDR1 and CDR2: SGHRS, YFSETQ. The CDR3 has 13 residues. V gave up 4 bases and J gave up 2 bases, with 9 bases separating them. The CDR3 DNA reads TGCGCCAGCAGCCTAGACGGGAACTATGGCTACACCTTC. Its translation is CASSLDGNYGYTF.

This clone was counted between two and nine times. The V call is TRBV4-1, the J call TRBJ1-2; D is ambiguous. Trimming left V 0 bases short and J 2 bases short, with 10 bases between. This CDR3 contains 15 residues. Germline-derived CDR1 and CDR2 are MGHRA and YSYEKL. This CDR3 reads CASSQDLAKNYGYTF. The CDR3 DNA sequence: TGCGCCAGCAGCCAAGATCTAGCCAAAAACTATGGCTACACCTTC.

This clone appeared a few times. The V and J genes are TRBV6-5 and TRBJ2-5; unclear D gene. This CDR3 is 15 amino acids long. Trimming cost V 4 bases and J 2 bases, with 14 bases left between them. The germline gives CDR1 MNHEY, CDR2 SVGAGI. The DNA of the CDR3 is TGTGCCAGCAGTTCCGTTTCGCTAACGCAAGAGACCCAGTACTTC. Translating gives CASSSVSLTQETQYF.

V usage is TRBV4-1 and J usage is TRBJ2-1, with 9 positions matching TRBD1. Germline CDR1 is MGHRA and CDR2 is YSYEKL. Trimming at V came to 0 bases and at J to 2 bases, leaving 14 bases not matched to a gene. The CDR3 contains 20 residues. The DNA for the CDR3 is TGCGCCAGCAGCCAAGAATGGGACAGGGTCGCTAGCGGCCCCTACAATGAGCAGTTCTTC. Translated, it gives CASSQEWDRVASGPYNEQFF.

This clone was observed a few times. The chain recombines TRBV6-5 with TRBJ2-3; maybe TRBD1 (6 bases). There are 15 residues in the CDR3. The V gene's germline CDR1 is MNHEY and CDR2 SVGAGI. Trimming took off 4 bases at V and 0 bases at J, with 11 bases between the two ends. DNA for the CDR3: TGTGCCAGCAGTTCTTTGACAGGAAGCACAGATACGCAGTATTTT. It yields the protein CASSSLTGSTDTQYF.

This clone occurred a few times. V usage is TRBV6-6 and J usage is TRBJ2-7, with 8 bases identical to TRBD2. CDR3 size: 15 residues. V was clipped by 5 bases and J by 0 bases; unmatched bases: 6. Germline-derived CDR1 and CDR2 are MNHNY and SVGAGI (reference sequence). CDR3 in DNA: TGTGCCAGCAGTACCCGCACTAGCGGCTCCTACGAGCAGTACTTC. It yields the protein CASSTRTSGSYEQYF.

The table lists this clone with a few counts. This chain joins TRBV19 and TRBJ2-1; 11 bases are a match to TRBD2. V shed 7 bases and J 10 bases; nucleotides not matched to a gene: 15. This CDR3 spans 16 amino acids. Germline V lookup: CDR1 LNHDA, CDR2 SQIVND (reference sequence). CDR3 DNA: TGTGCCAGTACCCCCTCGACTAGCGGGGTCCCAGGGGAGCAGTTCTTC. Its translation: CASTPSTSGVPGEQFF.

This clone showed up just a few times. CDR3 nucleotide sequence: TGTGCCAGCAGCACCGGCGGGGGGTATTCCTACGAGCAGTACTTC. It is translated as CASSTGGGYSYEQYF. The chain has TRBV9 and TRBJ2-7; 8 nucleotides line up with TRBD2. Germline V CDR1 and CDR2: SGDLS, YYNGEE. With V trimmed by 4 bases and J by 1 base, 7 bases remained unmatched. The CDR3 extends over 15 amino acids.

This clone was counted once. This chain uses TRBV7-2 with TRBJ1-5, with D maybe TRBD1 (6 bases). V was clipped by 1 base and J by 3 bases, with 10 bases between them. Germline lookup yields CDR1 SGHTA and CDR2 FQGNSA. The CDR3 is made up of 15 amino acids. DNA of the CDR3: TGTGCCAGCAGCTTAGGCGGGGGGCACAATCAGCCCCAGCATTTT. It yields the protein CASSLGGGHNQPQHF.

This clone was detected only a few times. The V and J genes are TRBV5-1 and TRBJ1-1, with TRBD1 matching 9 bases. The CDR3 loop spans 15 amino acids. The germline gives CDR1 SGHRS, CDR2 YFSETQ. The V segment lost 0 bases and the J segment 7 bases; nucleotides outside the gene matches: 7. Here the CDR3 DNA reads TGCGCCAGCAGCTTGGGGGGTCGGGACAGGGATGAAGCTTTCTTT. As protein: CASSLGGRDRDEAFF.

This clone was observed a few times. The CDR3 bases are TGTGCCAGCAGCCAAACCTGGGACAGCGTAACCTACGAGCAGTACTTC. Translation gives CASSQTWDSVTYEQYF. The gene calls are TRBV5-6 and TRBJ2-7; TRBD1 matches at 7 bases. V shed 4 bases and J 2 bases; nucleotides not matched to a gene: 12. From germline, CDR1 is SGHDT and CDR2 YYEEEE. This CDR3 contains 16 residues.

This clone was seen a handful of times. The chain links TRBV5-4 to TRBJ2-1; TRBD1 is a possible D gene (6 bases). Germline values: CDR1 SGHNT, CDR2 YYREEE (reference sequence). Trimming took off 3 bases at V and 2 bases at J, with 12 bases between the two ends. This CDR3 has 15 residues. The CDR3 here is CASSSHRAPYNEQFF. In DNA, the CDR3 is TGTGCCAGCAGCTCCCACAGGGCACCCTACAATGAGCAGTTCTTC.

The chain uses TRBV29-1 and TRBJ1-1, with D possibly TRBD1 on 6 matching bases. This CDR3 has 12 amino acids. V lost 4 bases, J lost 6 bases, and 12 bases lay in between. Germline CDR1 is SQVTM and CDR2 is ANQGSEA. The CDR3 DNA reads as TGCAGCGTTGTCAGGGACAATCCTGAAGCTTTCTTT. Amino acids: CSVVRDNPEAFF.

This clone was counted only a few times. The J gene is TRBJ2-7, the V gene TRBV4-1; 11 positions match TRBD2. CDR1 and CDR2 (germline): MGHRA, YSYEKL. There are 16 residues in the CDR3. V shed 2 bases, J shed 3 bases, and the junction held 6 bases outside the gene matches. The CDR3 protein is CASSQLLSGRDYEQYF. The CDR3 nucleotides read TGCGCCAGCAGCCAACTCCTTAGCGGGAGGGACTACGAGCAGTACTTC.